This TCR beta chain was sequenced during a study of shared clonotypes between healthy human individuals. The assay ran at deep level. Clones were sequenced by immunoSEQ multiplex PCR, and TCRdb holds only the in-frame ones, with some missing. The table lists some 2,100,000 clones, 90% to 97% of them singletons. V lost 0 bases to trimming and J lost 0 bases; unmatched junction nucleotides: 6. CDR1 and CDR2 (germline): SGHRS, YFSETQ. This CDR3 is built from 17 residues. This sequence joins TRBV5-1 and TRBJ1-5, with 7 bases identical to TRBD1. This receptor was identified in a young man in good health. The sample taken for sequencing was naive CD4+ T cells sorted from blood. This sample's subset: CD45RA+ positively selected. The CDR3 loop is CASSLGGGPLSNQPQHF. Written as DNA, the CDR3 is TGCGCCAGCAGCTTGGGAGGGGGCCCACTTAGCAATCAGCCCCAGCATTTT. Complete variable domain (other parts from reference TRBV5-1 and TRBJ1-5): KAGVTQTPRYLIKTRGQQVTLSCSPISGHRSVSWYQQTPGQGLQFLFEYFSETQRNKGNFPGRFSGRQFSNSRSEMNVSTLELGDSALYLCASSLGGGPLSNQPQHFGDGTRLSIL.